Presented here are 28 T cell receptor beta chains from one specimen sequenced in a study of T-cell reconstitution after alpha-beta-depleted transplantation in children. Preparation of the TCRbeta library involved a method that used unique molecular identifiers. TCRdb reanalysed the PCR reads using MiXCR and keeps one entry per CDR3 protein. Here the sample spans over 450,000 distinct CDR3 sequences, roughly a tenth being singletons. Sequenced material: PBMCs, taken before TCRalphabeta/CD19-depleted stem cell transplant. Source of these receptors: a child aged 2-15 years with inherited bone marrow failure, due to receive a stem cell transplant.

This sequence joins TRBV5-1 and TRBJ2-2; tentative D call: TRBD1 (6 bases). The CDR3 has 15 residues. Trimming took off 4 bases at V and 4 bases at J, with 14 bases between the two ends. CDR1 and CDR2 from the germline V gene are SGHRS and YFSETQ. The chain's CDR3 is CASSLPGVGTGELFF. CDR3 sequence (DNA): TGCGCCAGCAGCCTCCCAGGGGTAGGCACCGGGGAGCTGTTTTTT.

DNA of the CDR3: TGCAGCGTCAGGACAGACGGTCAGCCCCAGCATTTT. This codes for CSVRTDGQPQHF. V is TRBV29-1 and J is TRBJ1-5, with D tentatively TRBD1 (6 bases). The CDR3 loop spans 12 amino acids. V lost 6 bases and J lost 6, with 12 bases in between. CDR1 is SQVTM, CDR2 ANQGSEA, per germline.

A few counts support this clonotype. The chain uses TRBV19 and TRBJ2-7, with D unclear. Germline V gives CDR1 LNHDA, CDR2 SQIVND (reference sequence). V gave up 1 base and J gave up 3 bases, with 13 bases separating them. The CDR3 loop spans 15 amino acids. The CDR3 DNA reads TGTGCCAGTAGTATAGGAACGGGTTTGGGCTACGAGCAGTACTTC. Translating it yields CASSIGTGLGYEQYF.

The rearrangement joins TRBV11-2 to TRBJ2-1, with D hard to call. The CDR3 has 14 amino acids. The germline V gene has CDR1 SGHAT and CDR2 FQNNGV. Between the trimmed V and J ends, which lost 0 bases and 5 bases, there was a span of 8 bases. The CDR3 DNA follows: TGTGCCAGCAGCTTAGACCCACCGGACAATGAGCAGTTCTTC. Protein: CASSLDPPDNEQFF.

This clonotype came up many times. J is TRBJ2-4 and V is TRBV6-5; D ambiguous. Trimming removed 2 bases from V and 0 bases from J, with 11 bases in between. CDR1 MNHEY and CDR2 SVGAGI come from the germline V gene. The length of the CDR3 is 16 residues. CDR3 sequence (DNA): TGTGCCAGCAGTTACCCGCGACTGCTAGCCAAAAACATTCAGTACTTC. As protein: CASSYPRLLAKNIQYF.

This clonotype was detected many times. This sequence joins TRBV29-1 and TRBJ2-5, with D perhaps TRBD1 (7 bases). Germline V gene lookup returns CDR1 SQVTM and CDR2 ANQGSEA. The length of the CDR3 is 13 residues. The CDR3 loop is CSGLGGGAGTQYF. CDR3 nucleotide sequence: TGCAGTGGGTTAGGAGGGGGCGCGGGGACCCAGTACTTC.

This clonotype was seen ten or more times. The rearrangement uses TRBV20-1 and TRBJ2-1; 10 positions match TRBD2. V shed 1 base and J 5 bases; nucleotides not matched to a gene: 2. The CDR3 has 14 amino acids. The germline CDR1 and CDR2 sequences are DFQATT and SNEGSKA (reference sequence). The CDR3: CSARVLAGNNEQFF. The CDR3 bases are TGCAGTGCTAGAGTACTAGCGGGAAACAATGAGCAGTTCTTC.

This clonotype showed up many times. Germline and junction disagree at one end, which may indicate a read error. The chain is built from TRBV10-2 and TRBJ2-7; D is possibly TRBD1 or TRBD2 (5 bases each). This CDR3 spans 13 amino acids. CDR1 is WSHSY, CDR2 SAAADI, per germline. The CDR3: CASSESRGGMASF. For the CDR3, the DNA is TGCGCCAGCAGTGAGTCGAGGGGCGGAATGGCCTCCTTC.

This clonotype came up many times. This chain connects TRBV7-9 to TRBJ2-2; 8 positions match TRBD2. The germline CDR1 and CDR2 sequences are SEHNR and FQNEAQ (reference sequence). The CDR3 extends over 14 amino acids. V lost 5 bases and J lost 6; bases outside the gene matches: 5. This CDR3 reads CASSPKRGPGELFF. The CDR3 DNA reads as TGTGCCAGCAGCCCGAAGCGGGGGCCCGGGGAGCTGTTTTTT.

The sample holds a few counts of this clonotype. The gene calls are TRBV19 and TRBJ1-2, with TRBD1 identical over 7 bases. CDR3 size: 13 residues. J was trimmed by 6 bases and V by 1 base; bases with no gene match: 2. CDR1 LNHDA and CDR2 SQIVND come from the germline V gene (reference sequence). The CDR3 is CASSIGDRDGYTF. CDR3 bases: TGTGCCAGTAGTATAGGGGACAGAGATGGCTACACCTTC.

The V call is TRBV15, the J call TRBJ1-2, with 9 bases aligning to TRBD1. CDR3 length: 15 amino acids. The V segment lost 3 bases and the J segment 2 bases; nucleotides outside the gene matches: 4. The V gene's germline CDR1 is LNHNV and CDR2 YYDKDF (reference sequence). Written as DNA, the CDR3 is TGTGCCACCAGCAGGAACAGGGGGCAGAACTATGGCTACACCTTC. Its translation is CATSRNRGQNYGYTF.

This clonotype was seen repeatedly, ten times or more. This chain connects TRBV4-1 to TRBJ2-1; D may match TRBD1 or TRBD2 (7 bases each). In germline, CDR1 is MGHRA, CDR2 YSYEKL. This CDR3 is built from 14 residues. Deletions cut 6 bases from V and 6 bases from J, with 15 bases between. For the CDR3, the DNA is TGCGCCAGCAGGCGGGGGCAGGGGGGCAATGAGCAGTTCTTC. It encodes CASRRGQGGNEQFF.

This clonotype was picked up many times. The V call is TRBV29-1, the J call TRBJ2-1; 8 bases are shared with TRBD2. Germline-derived CDR1 and CDR2 are SQVTM and ANQGSEA. The CDR3 is made up of 15 amino acids. The trim removed 1 base at V and 8 bases at J, leaving 10 bases unmatched. The CDR3: CSVEVPGLDFHEQFF. The CDR3, as DNA: TGCAGCGTTGAAGTACCGGGACTAGATTTCCATGAGCAGTTCTTC.

This clonotype was counted between two and nine times. The chain has TRBV27 and TRBJ1-2, with D possibly matching TRBD1 (5 bases). V gave up 3 bases and J gave up 6 bases, with 14 bases separating them. The CDR3 is 14 amino acids. CDR1 MNHEY and CDR2 SMNVEV come from the germline V gene (reference sequence). CDR3 in DNA: TGTGCCAGCAGTTTCCTCCCGTTGGGGGATGGCTACACCTTC. Translation: CASSFLPLGDGYTF.

There are many counts of this clonotype. DNA of the CDR3: TGTGCCACCAGTGATAACGGGACTAGCGGGAGGTATCCCTACAATGAGCAGTTCTTC. As protein: CATSDNGTSGRYPYNEQFF. The chain has TRBV24-1 and TRBJ2-1; the match to TRBD2 covers 15 bases. Germline V gene sequence: CDR1 KGHDR, CDR2 SFDVKD. Trimming cost V 3 bases and J 2 bases; bases outside gene matches: 7. The CDR3 has 19 amino acids.

The gene calls are TRBV29-1 and TRBJ1-1; no clear D. CDR1 and CDR2 (germline): SQVTM, ANQGSEA. The CDR3 sequence is 15 residues long. Trimming cost V 1 base and J 4 bases, with 16 bases left between them. CDR3: CSVEGFDTAITEAFF. The CDR3 DNA follows: TGCAGCGTTGAAGGATTCGATACGGCGATCACTGAAGCTTTCTTT.

This clonotype was recorded many times. The V gene is TRBV5-1, the J gene TRBJ1-3, with D possibly being TRBD1 (6 bases). The ends were cut back, 4 bases at V and 0 bases at J, with 11 bases in the middle. CDR3 length: 15 residues. Germline V gene sequence: CDR1 SGHRS, CDR2 YFSETQ. The CDR3 region has the DNA TGCGCCAGCAGCCCCGGACAGTACTCTGGAAACACCATATATTTT. Residues: CASSPGQYSGNTIYF.

This clonotype was seen many times. This sequence joins TRBV27 and TRBJ1-6; D not resolved. Germline CDR1 reads MNHEY; CDR2 reads SMNVEV (reference sequence). Trimming stripped 2 bases from V and 9 bases from J, with 11 bases between. The CDR3 is 14 residues long. The DNA of the CDR3 is TGTGCCAGCAGTTTAACACAAGTCAGTTCACCCCTCCACTTT. Its protein is CASSLTQVSSPLHF.

This rearrangement joins TRBV24-1 to TRBJ2-7, with 9 bases that match TRBD1. V dropped 3 bases and J dropped 2; count of bases not matched to a gene: 1. This CDR3 region has 14 residues. In germline, CDR1 is KGHDR, CDR2 SFDVKD. The CDR3 region is CATSDTGGTYEQYF. In DNA form, the CDR3 reads TGTGCCACCAGTGATACAGGGGGCACCTACGAGCAGTACTTC.

This clonotype was seen many times. The junction and the germline gene differ at one end; a read error may be behind it. This chain links TRBV2 with TRBJ2-3; no clear D gene. From germline, CDR1 is SNHLY and CDR2 FYNNEI. This CDR3 is built from 17 residues. The CDR3 here is CARSAVGNLRGTDTQYF. In DNA form, the CDR3 reads TGTGCCAGGAGTGCCGTGGGAAACCTCCGAGGCACAGATACGCAGTATTTT.

This clonotype was recorded many times. The chain recombines TRBV7-2 with TRBJ1-4, with D unresolved. The CDR3 contains 14 residues. Germline V gene lookup returns CDR1 SGHTA and CDR2 FQGNSA. Trimming took 5 bases from V and 3 from J, leaving 10 bases between them. The CDR3 DNA sequence: TGTGCCAGCAGCCCCGCGGCCTCTAATGAAAAACTGTTTTTT. It specifies CASSPAASNEKLFF.

This clonotype occurred many times. V and J are TRBV19 and TRBJ2-2; D ambiguous. The V end was cut by 3 bases, the J end by 6 bases, with 8 bases between. CDR1 is LNHDA, CDR2 SQIVND, per germline (reference sequence). The CDR3 sequence is 13 residues long. The CDR3 sequence: CASSMRPSGELFF. CDR3 coding DNA: TGTGCCAGTAGTATGAGGCCGTCCGGGGAGCTGTTTTTT.

This clonotype was detected only a few times. The chain employs TRBV12-3 or TRBV12-4 and TRBJ2-7; 12 bases align to TRBD2. The J segment lost 5 bases and the V segment lost 5 bases, leaving 4 bases of the junction unmatched. The CDR3 has 14 amino acids. The CDR3 here is CASSTSGRNHEQYF. CDR3 nucleotide sequence: TGTGCCAGCAGTACTAGCGGGAGGAACCACGAGCAGTACTTC.

This clonotype was recorded at least ten times. The V and J genes are TRBV29-1 and TRBJ1-2, with D possibly being TRBD1 (6 bases). Trimming took off 3 bases at V and 3 bases at J, with 11 bases between the two ends. This CDR3 contains 13 residues. Looked up from germline, CDR1 is SQVTM and CDR2 is ANQGSEA. The CDR3 loop reads CSVEHRADYGYTF. In DNA, the CDR3 is TGCAGCGTTGAGCACAGGGCCGACTATGGCTACACCTTC.

This clonotype showed up many times. The chain is built from TRBV20-1 and TRBJ2-2; D gene ambiguous. Germline V gives CDR1 DFQATT, CDR2 SNEGSKA (reference sequence). Trimming pared 7 bases from V and 1 base from J, leaving 10 bases between. This CDR3 region has 13 residues. Here the CDR3 DNA reads TGCAGTGTCCTCCGATTGAACACCGGGGAGCTGTTTTTT. Translating it yields CSVLRLNTGELFF.

This clonotype was picked up many times. This rearrangement joins TRBV12-3 or TRBV12-4 to TRBJ2-1, with unresolved D. The CDR3 consists of 13 residues. V was pared by 2 bases and J by 7 bases, with 9 bases between. In DNA form, the CDR3 reads TGTGCCAGCAGTTTACTTCAAGGGAATGAGCAGTTCTTC. It translates to CASSLLQGNEQFF.

The sample holds many counts of this clonotype. The chain employs TRBV3-1 and TRBJ2-5; 9 bases fit TRBD2. The germline V gene encodes CDR1 LGHDT and CDR2 YNNKEL (reference sequence). Trimming removed 2 bases from V and 4 bases from J; junction bases left unmatched: 8. The length of the CDR3 is 16 residues. DNA for the CDR3: TGTGCCAGCAGCCAAAATCAGCCGACTAGCGGAGAGACCCAGTACTTC. This codes for CASSQNQPTSGETQYF.

This clonotype appeared many times. This chain uses TRBV5-4 with TRBJ2-3, with D tentatively TRBD1 (6 bases). Trimming pared 4 bases from V and 1 base from J, leaving 10 bases between. The CDR3 totals 14 residues. Looked up from germline, CDR1 is SGHNT and CDR2 is YYREEE (reference sequence). CDR3 bases: TGTGCCAGCAGCCCCGGACAGCGCACAGATACGCAGTATTTT. Translation: CASSPGQRTDTQYF.